Below are 31 T cell receptor beta chains sequenced from a single sample in a study of T cells in Graves' hyperthyroidism and ophthalmopathy. RNA transcripts yielded amplified TCR beta CDR3 regions. The HTBI primer set served for first-round RT-PCR of the TCR CDR3. TCRdb re-called the multiplex PCR reads through MiXCR, storing one row per CDR3 protein. The table has around 540,000 distinct CDR3 sequences, about 45% seen once. The source material was peripheral blood or thyroid tissue (not recorded which). These receptor sequences come from a woman aged 18 to 35 with Graves' hyperthyroidism.

This clonotype was counted ten times or more. The V and J genes are TRBV7-6 and TRBJ2-7; 8 bases agree with TRBD1. The CDR3 length is 14 residues. CDR1 and CDR2 (germline): SGHVS, FNYEAQ. The J segment lost 5 bases and the V segment lost 5 bases, leaving 8 bases of the junction unmatched. CDR3 bases: TGTGCCAGCAGCCCAGACAGGGGTAGCGACGAGCAGTACTTC. It yields the protein CASSPDRGSDEQYF.

The rearrangement links TRBV25-1 to TRBJ1-4, with 10 bases matching TRBD1. Germline-derived CDR1 and CDR2 are MGHDK and SYGVNS. The CDR3 runs to 14 residues. Trimming at V came to 6 bases and at J to 10 bases, leaving 8 bases not matched to a gene. As DNA, the CDR3 is TGTGCCAGCAGCCCCGGGACAGGGGCGAGAAAACTGTTTTTT. Amino acid sequence: CASSPGTGARKLFF.

The chain is built from TRBV7-9 and TRBJ2-7; weak D call: TRBD1 (6 bases). This CDR3 contains 13 residues. Germline V CDR1 and CDR2: SEHNR, FQNEAQ (reference sequence). V lost 8 bases and J lost 7, with 18 bases in between. Written as DNA, the CDR3 is TGTGCCAGCGCCACCGGTGGGGACAATGAGCAGTACTTC. Its protein is CASATGGDNEQYF.

This clonotype was counted many times. The chain has TRBV7-3 and TRBJ1-2; D is undetermined. With 1 base removed from V and 4 bases from J, the gap between germline ends came to 7 bases. The germline V gene has CDR1 SGHTA and CDR2 FQGTGA. The CDR3 extends over 13 amino acids. The DNA for the CDR3 is TGTGCCAGCAGCTTAAAGGGCGGCTATGGCTACACCTTC. Translation gives CASSLKGGYGYTF. The full variable domain, completed using reference TRBV7-3 and TRBJ1-2, is GAGVSQTPSNKVTEKGKYVELRCDPISGHTALYWYRQSLGQGPEFLIYFQGTGAADDSGLPNDRFFAVRPEGSVSTLKIQRTERGDSAVYLCASSLKGGYGYTFGSGTRLTVV.

The chain recombines TRBV7-2 with TRBJ2-7; a weak D match, TRBD2 (6 bases). Germline V gives CDR1 SGHTA, CDR2 FQGNSA. The CDR3 contains 12 residues. The ends were cut back, 8 bases at V and 5 bases at J, with 13 bases in the middle. Here the CDR3 reads CASAREEDEQYF. As DNA, the CDR3 is TGTGCCAGCGCCAGGGAGGAAGACGAGCAGTACTTC.

Only a few counts were recorded for this clonotype. The V gene is TRBV12-3 or TRBV12-4, the J gene TRBJ2-5; no clear D gene. The CDR3 is made up of 13 amino acids. The CDR3: CASAPLSGETQYF. CDR3 coding DNA: TGTGCTAGTGCTCCCCTGTCCGGGGAGACCCAGTACTTC.

The table lists this clonotype with many counts. The chain combines TRBV15 with TRBJ1-2; 7 nucleotides agree with TRBD1. Germline CDR1 and CDR2: LNHNV and YYDKDF (reference sequence). With 6 bases clipped from V and 8 bases from J, the junction kept 6 bases outside the gene matches. The CDR3 extends over 12 amino acids. The CDR3 here is CATREGAGGYTF. The CDR3 coding sequence is TGTGCCACCAGGGAGGGGGCTGGGGGCTACACCTTC. Using reference TRBV15 and TRBJ1-2 for the parts outside the CDR3, the full variable domain is DAMVIQNPRYQVTQFGKPVTLSCSQTLNHNVMYWYQQKSSQAPKLLFHYYDKDFNNEADTPDNFQSRRPNTSFCFLDIRSPGLGDTAMYLCATREGAGGYTFGSGTRLTVV.

This rearrangement joins TRBV11-3 to TRBJ1-4; 10 bases agree with TRBD1. This CDR3 has 16 residues. The germline V gene encodes CDR1 SGHNT and CDR2 YENEEA. J was trimmed by 8 bases and V by 2 bases; bases with no gene match: 8. CDR3 amino acids: CASSLFPTGGNEKLFF. The CDR3 coding sequence is TGTGCCAGCAGCTTATTCCCGACAGGGGGCAACGAAAAACTGTTTTTT.

The sample holds a few counts of this clonotype. The genes are TRBV20-1 and TRBJ1-1; 10 nucleotides align to TRBD1. CDR1 and CDR2 (germline): DFQATT, SNEGSKA (reference sequence). The V and J ends lost 4 bases and 1 base, in that order; junction bases with no gene match: 6. The CDR3 is 15 amino acids. CDR3: CSANRQGAWNTEAFF. CDR3 nucleotides: TGCAGTGCTAATCGACAGGGGGCTTGGAACACTGAAGCTTTCTTT.

V and J are TRBV27 and TRBJ1-5, with D possibly TRBD1 on 5 matching bases. This CDR3 has 17 amino acids. Trimming took off 0 bases at V and 0 bases at J, with 12 bases between the two ends. Germline CDR1 reads MNHEY; CDR2 reads SMNVEV (reference sequence). CDR3 sequence reads: CASSLSLGDYSNQPQHF. The CDR3 DNA is TGTGCCAGCAGTTTATCCCTCGGGGACTATAGCAATCAGCCCCAGCATTTT.

In this sample, this clonotype is medium-sized. This chain links TRBV20-1 with TRBJ2-5; 11 bases agree with TRBD1. CDR3 length equals 13 residues. V was pared by 5 bases and J by 5 bases, with 4 bases of the junction left unmatched. Germline CDR1 DFQATT, CDR2 SNEGSKA (reference sequence). The CDR3 is CSAGQGASETQYF. Here the CDR3 DNA reads TGCAGTGCTGGACAGGGGGCATCGGAGACCCAGTACTTC.

The V call is TRBV29-1, the J call TRBJ2-5, with 11 nucleotides matching TRBD2. With V trimmed by 8 bases and J by 5 bases, 10 bases remained unmatched. The length of the CDR3 is 14 residues. Germline V gene lookup returns CDR1 SQVTM and CDR2 ANQGSEA. CDR3 protein: CSPLRLAGRETQYF. Written as DNA, the CDR3 is TGCAGCCCCCTGAGACTAGCGGGAAGGGAGACCCAGTACTTC.

This chain links TRBV7-2 with TRBJ2-5; 12 bases align to TRBD2. The CDR3 has 15 amino acids. CDR1 and CDR2 from the germline V gene are SGHTA and FQGNSA. V lost 5 bases and J lost 4; bases outside the gene matches: 5. CDR3 in DNA: TGTGCCAGCAGCCCACAGACTAGCGGGGGAGAGACCCAGTACTTC. Its translation is CASSPQTSGGETQYF.

This clonotype was recorded once. This may be a read error: a much more frequent sequence differs by one nucleotide. It is likely a read error, because the conserved phenylalanine at the end of the CDR3 is missing. This CDR3 reads CATSTTQALESYTL. In nucleotides, the CDR3 is TGTGCCACCAGCACAACCCAGGCCTTGGAGAGCTACACCCTC. V usage is TRBV15 and J usage is TRBJ1-2, with no clear D. CDR1 is LNHNV, CDR2 YYDKDF, per germline (reference sequence). There are 14 residues in the CDR3. The V end was cut by 4 bases, the J end by 9 bases, with 18 bases between.

This clonotype was picked up a small number of times. This rearrangement joins TRBV5-1 to TRBJ2-6, with D perhaps TRBD1 (5 bases). Per the germline V gene, CDR1 is SGHRS and CDR2 is YFSETQ. There are 16 residues in the CDR3. Trimming removed 0 bases at V and 4 bases at J, with 11 bases between. In DNA, the CDR3 is TGCGCCAGCAGCTTGGGAGGACACCAAGGGGCCAACGTCCTGACTTTC. Encoded protein: CASSLGGHQGANVLTF.

This clonotype was seen repeatedly, ten times or more. J is TRBJ1-1 and V is TRBV29-1; D gene ambiguous. Trimming took off 7 bases at V and 1 base at J, with 10 bases between the two ends. CDR3 length: 12 amino acids. Germline V gene lookup returns CDR1 SQVTM and CDR2 ANQGSEA. This CDR3 reads CSASRGNTEAFF. For the CDR3, the DNA is TGCAGCGCCTCCCGGGGGAACACTGAAGCTTTCTTT.

Ten or more counts support this clonotype. The chain has TRBV7-9 and TRBJ2-6, with D uncertain. Germline lookup yields CDR1 SEHNR and CDR2 FQNEAQ (reference sequence). The CDR3 contains 17 residues. V lost 0 bases to trimming and J lost 3 bases, with 12 bases between them. The CDR3 is CASSLAAVNFGANVLTF. CDR3 in DNA: TGTGCCAGCAGCTTAGCGGCCGTCAACTTTGGGGCCAACGTCCTGACTTTC.

The gene calls are TRBV29-1 and TRBJ2-7, with TRBD2 as a possible D gene (6 bases). This CDR3 comprises 10 residues. Germline V lookup: CDR1 SQVTM, CDR2 ANQGSEA. The CDR3 reads CSGGVGEQYF. The CDR3 nucleotides are TGCAGTGGAGGGGTCGGCGAGCAGTACTTC.

This clonotype turned up a few times. The chain has TRBV5-1 and TRBJ1-2, with D hard to call. Between the trimmed V and J ends, which lost 4 bases and 4 bases, there was a span of 8 bases. The CDR3 is 12 residues long. CDR1 and CDR2 from the germline V gene are SGHRS and YFSETQ. The CDR3 sequence is CASSAESYGYTF. CDR3 DNA sequence: TGCGCCAGCAGCGCTGAGAGCTATGGCTACACCTTC.

This clonotype occurred once. The chain employs TRBV24-1 and TRBJ1-1; D remains unclear. CDR1 KGHDR and CDR2 SFDVKD come from the germline V gene. The V gene lost 12 bases and the J gene lost 1 base, with 8 bases spanning the gap. This CDR3 contains 11 residues. CDR3 residues: CAPRENTEAFF. CDR3 DNA: TGTGCCCCGAGGGAGAACACTGAAGCTTTCTTT.

The V gene is TRBV5-1, the J gene TRBJ2-5; possible D gene TRBD2, 6 bases. The tail of the sequence fits TRBJ2-1 better, so the J call may be wrong. CDR1 is SGHRS, CDR2 YFSETQ, per germline. The CDR3 is 13 residues long. The CDR3 sequence is CASSTGLNNEQFF. The CDR3 region has the DNA TGCGCCAGCAGCACGGGACTCAACAATGAGCAGTTCTTC.

CDR3 protein: CASRTLGGTPSNYGYTF. In nucleotides, the CDR3 is TGTGCCAGCCGGACGCTGGGGGGGACGCCTTCTAACTATGGCTACACCTTC. This chain joins TRBV6-1 and TRBJ1-2; possibly TRBD1 for D (5 bases). Germline loops: CDR1 MNHNS, CDR2 SASEGT. The CDR3 is made up of 17 amino acids. V was pared by 8 bases and J by 0 bases, with 22 bases between.

This clonotype was seen ten or more times. V and J are TRBV10-3 and TRBJ1-6, with D unresolved. Per the germline V gene, CDR1 is ENHRY and CDR2 is SYGVKD. The ends were cut back, 3 bases at V and 9 bases at J, with 12 bases in the middle. The CDR3 extends over 14 amino acids. This CDR3 is CAISESGIGSPLHF. The DNA for the CDR3 is TGTGCCATCAGTGAATCCGGGATTGGTTCACCCCTCCACTTT.

This clonotype has only a few counts. Germline and junction disagree at one end, which may indicate a read error. This CDR3 is CASSPGPKVEQYF. CDR3 nucleotide sequence: TGTGCCAGCAGCCCGGGACCTAAAGTCGAGCAGTACTTC. The V and J genes are TRBV5-1 and TRBJ2-7; D tentatively fits TRBD1 or TRBD2 (5 bases each). Germline CDR1 SGHRS, CDR2 YFSETQ. This CDR3 has 13 amino acids.

This clonotype was counted many times. The CDR3 DNA reads as TGTGCCAGCACCGGACTAAGGGGAGGTGGCTACACCTTC. Amino acid sequence: CASTGLRGGGYTF. The rearrangement joins TRBV9 to TRBJ1-2; D might be TRBD1 (5 bases). Trimming left V 6 bases short and J 7 bases short, with 16 bases between. Germline V CDR1 and CDR2: SGDLS, YYNGEE. This CDR3 is built from 13 residues.

This clonotype was seen a few times. The CDR3 reads CASSPAASYEQYF. DNA of the CDR3: TGTGCCAGCAGCCCAGCGGCGTCCTACGAGCAGTACTTC. V and J are TRBV5-4 and TRBJ2-7, with D tentatively TRBD2 (5 bases). V shed 4 bases and J shed 1 base, with 9 bases lying between them. The CDR3 is 13 residues long. Germline lookup yields CDR1 SGHNT and CDR2 YYREEE (reference sequence).

This clonotype has more than one count but fewer than ten. The genes are TRBV7-2 and TRBJ2-5, with TRBD2 identical over 11 bases. Germline trimming cut 0 bases from V and 6 bases from J; bases unmatched to any gene: 12. Germline V gene lookup returns CDR1 SGHTA and CDR2 FQGNSA. The CDR3 extends over 18 amino acids. CDR3 DNA sequence: TGTGCCAGCAGCTTAGCGCGGTATATAGCGGGAGGGTGGAAGACCCAGTACTTC. Its protein product is CASSLARYIAGGWKTQYF. The full variable domain, its missing parts supplied by reference TRBV7-2 and TRBJ2-5, is GAGVSQSPSNKVTEKGKDVELRCDPISGHTALYWYRQSLGQGLEFLIYFQGNSAPDKSGLPSDRFSAERTGGSVSTLTIQRTQQEDSAVYLCASSLARYIAGGWKTQYFGPGTRLLVL.

Notes on this clonotype: An end of the junction does not agree with germline; a read error may underlie this. The V call is TRBV7-6, the J call TRBJ1-1; 8 nucleotides line up with TRBD1. Germline V CDR1 and CDR2: SGHVS, FNYEAQ. This CDR3 comprises 14 residues. CDR3 DNA: TGTGCCAGCAGCTTGAACAGGGGGTCTACTGAAGCTCTCTTT. It encodes CASSLNRGSTEALF.

Worth noting for this clonotype: A much larger clone sits a single nucleotide away, making a read error possible. The V and J genes are TRBV6-1 and TRBJ2-2, with TRBD2 matching 10 bases. V shed 6 bases and J 4 bases; nucleotides not matched to a gene: 5. Germline V gives CDR1 MNHNS, CDR2 SASEGT. There are 15 residues in the CDR3. The CDR3 nucleotides are TGTGCCAGCAGCAAAGCGGGAGGGCTCACCGGGGAGCTGTTTTTT. This encodes CASSKAGGLTGELFF.

On this clonotype: This may be a read error, as it is one base from a much larger clone. This sequence joins TRBV29-1 and TRBJ2-7; D not certain. Trimming took 7 bases from V and 3 from J, leaving 22 bases between them. The CDR3 length is 15 residues. CDR1 and CDR2 from the germline V gene are SQVTM and ANQGSEA. CDR3 in DNA: TGCAGCGCTTCGGACGCATACGTTGGTGGCTACGAGCAGTACTTC. Translation: CSASDAYVGGYEQYF.

This clonotype is a singleton in its sample. This rearrangement joins TRBV2 to TRBJ1-6; the match to TRBD1 covers 8 bases. The junction had 11 bases not matched to a gene; V was cut back by 9 bases and J by 10 bases. This CDR3 region has 14 residues. In germline, CDR1 is SNHLY, CDR2 FYNNEI. CDR3 sequence reads: CASGGQGRTSPLHF. The CDR3 bases are TGTGCCAGTGGAGGACAGGGAAGGACCTCACCCCTCCACTTT.